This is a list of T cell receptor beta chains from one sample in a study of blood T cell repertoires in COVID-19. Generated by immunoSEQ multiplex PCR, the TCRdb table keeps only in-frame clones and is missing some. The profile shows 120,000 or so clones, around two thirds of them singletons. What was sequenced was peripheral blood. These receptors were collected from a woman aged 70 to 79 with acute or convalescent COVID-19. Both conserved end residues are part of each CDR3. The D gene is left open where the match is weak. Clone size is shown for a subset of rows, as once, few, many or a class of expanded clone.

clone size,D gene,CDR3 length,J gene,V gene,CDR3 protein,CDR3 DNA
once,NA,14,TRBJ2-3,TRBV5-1,CASSLDGGLDTQYF,TGCGCCAGCAGCTTGGATGGAGGACTAGATACGCAGTATTTT
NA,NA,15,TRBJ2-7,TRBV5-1,CASSPRLVGLNEQYF,TGCGCCAGCAGCCCGAGACTAGTAGGGCTGAACGAGCAGTACTTC
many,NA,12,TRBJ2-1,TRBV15,CATSPQFHEQFF,TGTGCCACCAGCCCCCAGTTCCATGAGCAGTTCTTC
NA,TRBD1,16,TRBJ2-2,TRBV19,CASSIEGTGASGELFF,TGTGCCAGTAGTATAGAAGGGACAGGGGCGAGCGGGGAGCTGTTTTTT
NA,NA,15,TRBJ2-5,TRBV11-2,CASRLGTSSGETQYF,TGTGCCAGCAGACTAGGGACTTCAAGCGGGGAGACCCAGTACTTC
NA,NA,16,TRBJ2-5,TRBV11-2,CASSFLAGGIGETQYF,TGTGCCAGCAGCTTTCTCGCAGGGGGGATAGGGGAGACCCAGTACTTC
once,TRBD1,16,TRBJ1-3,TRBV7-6,CASSLRDRSSGNTIYF,TGTGCCAGCAGCTTACGGGACAGAAGCTCTGGAAACACCATATATTTT
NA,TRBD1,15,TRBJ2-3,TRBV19,CASRPHDRASDTQYF,TGTGCCAGTAGGCCCCACGACAGGGCTTCAGATACGCAGTATTTT
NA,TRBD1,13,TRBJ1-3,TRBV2,CASGQGWGNTIYF,TGTGCCAGCGGACAGGGGTGGGGAAACACCATATATTTT
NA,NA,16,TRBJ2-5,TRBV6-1,CASSVAGPSYQETQYF,TGTGCCAGCAGTGTAGCCGGTCCGTCGTACCAAGAGACCCAGTACTTC
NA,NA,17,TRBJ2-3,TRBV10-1,CASSYGLPGGGGDTQYF,TGCGCCAGCAGCTACGGCCTGCCGGGGGGCGGCGGAGATACGCAGTATTTT
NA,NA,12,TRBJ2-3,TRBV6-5,CASSSPTDTQYF,TGTGCCAGCAGCTCCCCCACAGATACGCAGTATTTT
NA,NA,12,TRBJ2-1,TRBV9,CASSSGSGEQFF,TGTGCCAGCAGCTCTGGGTCGGGTGAGCAGTTCTTC
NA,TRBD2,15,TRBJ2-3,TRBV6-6,CATFLLAGKPDTQYF,TGTGCCACCTTCCTTCTAGCGGGGAAACCAGATACGCAGTATTTT
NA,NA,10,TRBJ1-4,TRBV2,CAVLGITLFF,TGTGCCGTACTCGGTATTACACTGTTTTTT
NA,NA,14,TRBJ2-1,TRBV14,CASSQGRGYNEQFF,TGTGCCAGCAGCCAGGGCAGGGGCTACAATGAGCAGTTCTTC
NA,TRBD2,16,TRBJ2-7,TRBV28,CASSLARTSEAYEQYF,TGTGCCAGCAGTTTGGCGAGGACTAGCGAGGCCTACGAGCAGTACTTC
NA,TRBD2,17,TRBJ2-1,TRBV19,CASTAAGLAGTYNEQFF,TGTGCCAGTACCGCGGCGGGGCTAGCGGGAACATACAATGAGCAGTTCTTC
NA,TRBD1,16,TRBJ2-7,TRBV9,CASSHGTGDGIYEQYF,TGTGCCAGCAGCCACGGGACAGGGGACGGTATCTACGAGCAGTACTTC
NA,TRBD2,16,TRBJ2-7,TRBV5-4,CASSLAGGAGSYEQYF,TGTGCCAGCAGCTTGGCCGGGGGAGCGGGGAGCTACGAGCAGTACTTC
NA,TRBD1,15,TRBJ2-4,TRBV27,CASTPTGTGARIQYF,TGTGCCAGCACCCCGACCGGGACAGGGGCTAGGATTCAGTACTTC
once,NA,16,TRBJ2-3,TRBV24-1,CATSDFKKGSADTQYF,TGTGCCACCAGTGATTTTAAAAAGGGGTCCGCAGATACGCAGTATTTT
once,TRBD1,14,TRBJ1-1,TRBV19,CASSITGGITEAFF,TGTGCCAGTAGTATCACAGGGGGGATCACTGAAGCTTTCTTT
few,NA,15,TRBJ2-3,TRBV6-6,CASSYGAGPTDTQYF,TGTGCCAGCAGTTACGGGGCAGGGCCCACAGATACGCAGTATTTT
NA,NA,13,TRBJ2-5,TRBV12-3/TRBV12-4,CASRLYSQETQYF,TGTGCCAGCAGACTCTACAGCCAAGAGACCCAGTACTTC
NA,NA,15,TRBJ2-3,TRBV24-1,CATSDLGGKADTQYF,TGTGCCACCAGTGATTTGGGGGGCAAAGCAGATACGCAGTATTTT
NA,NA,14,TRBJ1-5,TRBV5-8,CASSSENRDQPQHF,TGTGCCAGCAGCTCTGAAAACAGGGATCAGCCCCAGCATTTT
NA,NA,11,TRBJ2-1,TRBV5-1,CASSARNEQFF,TGCGCCAGCAGTGCGCGGAATGAGCAGTTCTTC
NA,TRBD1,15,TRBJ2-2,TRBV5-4,CASSFQGAATGELFF,TGTGCCAGCAGCTTCCAGGGGGCGGCCACCGGGGAGCTGTTTTTT
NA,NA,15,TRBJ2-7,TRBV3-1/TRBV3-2,CASSPGPSRLNEQYF,TGTGCCAGCAGCCCCGGTCCTAGCAGGTTAAACGAGCAGTACTTC
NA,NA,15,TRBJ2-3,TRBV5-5,CASSLEGGSTDTQYF,TGTGCCAGCAGCTTGGAGGGGGGGTCCACAGATACGCAGTATTTT
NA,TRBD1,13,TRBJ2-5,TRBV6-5,CASRRTGVETQYF,TGTGCCAGCAGAAGGACAGGAGTCGAGACCCAGTACTTC
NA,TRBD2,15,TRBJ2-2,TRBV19,CASRPRGGNTGELFF,TGTGCCAGTAGGCCCCGGGGGGGGAACACCGGGGAGCTGTTTTTT
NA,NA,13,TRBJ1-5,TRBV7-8,CASSSGYNQPQHF,TGTGCCAGCAGCTCGGGATACAATCAGCCCCAGCATTTT
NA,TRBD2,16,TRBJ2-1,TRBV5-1,CASRPSGGLHYNEQFF,TGCGCCAGCAGACCTAGCGGGGGGCTCCACTACAATGAGCAGTTCTTC
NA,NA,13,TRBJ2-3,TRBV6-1,CASSEAYTDTQYF,TGTGCCAGCAGTGAAGCATATACAGATACGCAGTATTTT
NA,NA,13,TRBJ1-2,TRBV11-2,CASSSAQGDKGTF,TGTGCCAGCAGCTCCGCCCAAGGGGATAAGGGCACCTTC
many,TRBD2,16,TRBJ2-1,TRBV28,CASSLSLAGGYNEQFF,TGTGCCAGCAGTTTATCCTTAGCGGGAGGTTACAATGAGCAGTTCTTC
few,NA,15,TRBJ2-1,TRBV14,CASSPAQFSYNEQFF,TGTGCCAGCAGCCCCGCCCAGTTCTCCTACAATGAGCAGTTCTTC
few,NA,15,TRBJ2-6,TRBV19,CASSGSASGANVLTF,TGTGCCAGTTCAGGGTCCGCGTCTGGGGCCAACGTCCTGACTTTC